This T cell receptor (beta chain) was sequenced during a study of cytomegalovirus exposure and HLA in healthy donors. The PCR ran on 60 Vbeta and 13 Jbeta primers. The assay was immunoSEQ multiplex PCR, and TCRdb's table has in-frame clones only and misses some. The sample includes approximately 200,000 clones, about 80% of them seen just once. Germline values: CDR1 ENHRY, CDR2 SYGVKD. The junction had 5 bases not matched to a gene; V was cut back by 2 bases and J by 1 base. This CDR3 comprises 17 residues. The clonotype originates from a man between 35 and 55 years old in good health and CMV-seronegative. This chain joins TRBV10-3 and TRBJ1-1, with TRBD1 identical over 12 bases. Source material: PBMCs. The CDR3 loop is CAISEPGTGGWNTEAFF. Here the CDR3 DNA reads TGTGCCATCAGTGAGCCAGGGACAGGGGGCTGGAACACTGAAGCTTTCTTT.